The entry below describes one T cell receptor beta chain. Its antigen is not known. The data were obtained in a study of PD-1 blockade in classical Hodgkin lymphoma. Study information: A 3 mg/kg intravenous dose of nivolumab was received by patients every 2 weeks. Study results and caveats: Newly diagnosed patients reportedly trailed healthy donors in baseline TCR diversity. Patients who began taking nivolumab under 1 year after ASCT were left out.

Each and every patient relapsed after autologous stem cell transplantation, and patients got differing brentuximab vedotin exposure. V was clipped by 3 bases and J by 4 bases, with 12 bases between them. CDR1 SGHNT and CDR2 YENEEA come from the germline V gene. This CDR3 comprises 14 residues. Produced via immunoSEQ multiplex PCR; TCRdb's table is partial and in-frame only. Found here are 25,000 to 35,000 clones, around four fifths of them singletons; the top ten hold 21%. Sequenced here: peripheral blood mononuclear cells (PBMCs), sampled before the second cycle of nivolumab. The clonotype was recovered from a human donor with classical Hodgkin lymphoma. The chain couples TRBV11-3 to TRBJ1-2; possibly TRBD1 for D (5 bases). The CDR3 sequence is CASSFGRAFYGYTF. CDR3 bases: TGTGCCAGCAGCTTTGGCAGGGCATTCTATGGCTACACCTTC.